This entry is about one T cell receptor (beta chain). Its antigen is currently unknown. The data are from a study of early stage breast cancer tumors. Turning to the study itself: About 70% of the 16 invasive tumors were ER+, PR+ and HER2-. Study results and limitations: Unsorted bulk genomic DNA sequencing lacked pairing and functional marker data. Compared with adjacent normal breast tissue, tumors showed around 2.7-fold greater T cell density and higher clonality. Blood repertoires resembled normal breast more than tumor.

The CDR3 is 13 residues long. Germline lookup yields CDR1 ENHRY and CDR2 SYGVKD. The V gene end was trimmed by 5 bases and the J gene end by 6 bases; junction bases not matched to a gene: 4. Method: immunoSEQ multiplex PCR; TCRdb's copy keeps in-frame clones and lacks some. The data contain tens of thousands of clones, 78% of them singletons. Specimen: blood. This clonotype was sampled from a person aged 35-55 years with breast cancer. V usage is TRBV10-3 and J usage is TRBJ1-5; TRBD1 matches at 7 bases. CDR3 protein: CAISPSGGQPQHF. Written as DNA, the CDR3 is TGTGCCATCAGTCCCTCAGGGGGTCAGCCCCAGCATTTT.